Following are 32 T cell receptor beta chains from one sample sequenced in a study of T cell changes during pregnancy in multiple sclerosis. Using immunoSEQ multiplex PCR, the repertoire was profiled, and TCRdb retains in-frame clones only, with some absent. The table includes 40,000 to 55,000 clones, under 90% detected once. The material was peripheral blood, obtained in the first trimester of pregnancy. These TCRs come from a female donor in good health, enrolled as a control in a pregnancy study.

This chain joins TRBV28 and TRBJ1-2, with TRBD1 identical over 8 bases. Germline trimming cut 3 bases from V and 5 bases from J; bases unmatched to any gene: 8. The CDR3 has 15 amino acids. Germline CDR1 MDHEN, CDR2 SYDVKM. CDR3 coding DNA: TGTGCCAGCAGTTTCCTCCTCCGACAGGGGTATGGCTACACCTTC. Residues: CASSFLLRQGYGYTF.

The sample holds one count of this clone. The chain has TRBV28 and TRBJ2-1, with 9 bases aligning to TRBD2. Per germline, CDR1 MDHEN and CDR2 SYDVKM. This CDR3 contains 16 residues. Losses at the gene ends were 6 bases for V and 4 bases for J; bases not matched to a gene: 10. CDR3 loop: CASSLRREGPYNEQFF. CDR3 DNA sequence: TGTGCCAGCAGCCTCCGGCGGGAGGGTCCTTACAATGAGCAGTTCTTC.

The chain recombines TRBV7-9 with TRBJ2-2; 9 bases are shared with TRBD1. Looked up from germline, CDR1 is SEHNR and CDR2 is FQNEAQ (reference sequence). The CDR3 length is 14 residues. After removal of 3 bases from V and 5 bases from J, the junction contained 1 base not matched to a gene. The chain's CDR3 is CASSLGTGTGELFF. CDR3 in DNA: TGTGCCAGCAGCTTGGGGACAGGGACCGGGGAGCTGTTTTTT.

This clone was seen a single time. V gene TRBV29-1 combines with J gene TRBJ2-2, with 8 nucleotides matching TRBD1. Trimming cost V 4 bases and J 7 bases; bases outside gene matches: 5. This CDR3 has 13 amino acids. The germline gives CDR1 SQVTM, CDR2 ANQGSEA. The CDR3 sequence: CSVGTGFGGELFF. The CDR3 bases are TGCAGCGTTGGGACAGGGTTTGGCGGGGAGCTGTTTTTT.

The V call is TRBV5-1, the J call TRBJ2-2; a weak D match, TRBD1 (5 bases). Trimming removed 5 bases at V and 0 bases at J, with 8 bases between. The CDR3 length is 14 residues. Germline V gene sequence: CDR1 SGHRS, CDR2 YFSETQ. For the CDR3, the DNA is TGCGCCAGCAGGCCGACAGCGAACACCGGGGAGCTGTTTTTT. It encodes CASRPTANTGELFF.

The chain has TRBV23-1 and TRBJ2-1; 8 nucleotides match TRBD1. TRBV23-1 is an open reading frame, and its role is uncertain. V lost 0 bases to trimming and J lost 7 bases; unmatched junction nucleotides: 8. The CDR3 consists of 16 residues. CDR3 sequence: CASSQSTDRVLNEQFF. The CDR3 DNA reads TGCGCCAGCAGTCAATCAACGGACAGGGTACTGAATGAGCAGTTCTTC.

This sequence joins TRBV7-2 and TRBJ2-5; the D gene is possibly TRBD2 (5 bases). Germline CDR1 and CDR2: SGHTA and FQGNSA. The CDR3 covers 12 residues. Trimming pared 3 bases from V and 5 bases from J, leaving 7 bases between. The chain's CDR3 is CASSFRGETQYF. CDR3 nucleotides: TGTGCCAGCAGCTTCAGAGGGGAGACCCAGTACTTC.

This sequence joins TRBV27 and TRBJ2-3; D not certain. In germline, CDR1 is MNHEY, CDR2 SMNVEV (reference sequence). Trimming cost V 6 bases and J 8 bases, with 12 bases left between them. This CDR3 has 12 amino acids. CDR3 nucleotide sequence: TGTGCCAGCAGCCCCCAGAGAGGTACGCAGTATTTT. Translation gives CASSPQRGTQYF.

The gene calls are TRBV7-8 and TRBJ1-5, with D unclear. Germline CDR1 reads SGHVS; CDR2 reads FQNEAQ. The CDR3 is 12 residues long. Trimming removed 5 bases from V and 5 bases from J, with 7 bases in between. In DNA form, the CDR3 reads TGTGCCAGCAGCCCAGTCCATCAGCCCCAGCATTTT. Its translation: CASSPVHQPQHF. Using reference TRBV7-8 and TRBJ1-5 for the parts outside the CDR3, the full variable domain is GAGVSQSPRYKVAKRGQDVALRCDPISGHVSLFWYQQALGQGPEFLTYFQNEAQLDKSGLPSDRFFAERPEGSVSTLKIQRTQQEDSAVYLCASSPVHQPQHFGDGTRLSIL.

CDR3 in amino acids: CASRREPSEAFF. Here the CDR3 DNA reads TGTGCCAGCAGACGGGAGCCTAGTGAAGCTTTCTTT. The rearrangement joins TRBV7-2 to TRBJ1-1; D unclear. Germline V gene data show CDR1 as SGHTA and CDR2 as FQGNSA. This CDR3 spans 12 amino acids. V gave up 6 bases and J gave up 7 bases, with 12 bases separating them.

The chain has TRBV6-1 and TRBJ1-4, with 11 bases lining up with TRBD1. Germline CDR1 MNHNS, CDR2 SASEGT. There are 15 residues in the CDR3. The CDR3 spells CATGTGGQTNEKLFF. The CDR3 nucleotides read TGTGCTACCGGGACAGGGGGACAAACTAATGAAAAACTGTTTTTT.

The chain is built from TRBV27 and TRBJ2-7; 8 positions agree with TRBD2. Per germline, CDR1 MNHEY and CDR2 SMNVEV (reference sequence). The J segment lost 2 bases and the V segment lost 3 bases, leaving 3 bases of the junction unmatched. The CDR3 runs to 14 residues. For the CDR3, the DNA is TGTGCCAGCAGTTTTACTAGCGGACCCTACGAGCAGTACTTC. It yields the protein CASSFTSGPYEQYF.

The CDR3 loop is CASSSGTSGRALPDTQYF. In nucleotides, the CDR3 is TGTGCCAGCAGCTCCGGCACTAGCGGGAGGGCCCTCCCAGATACGCAGTATTTT. This chain joins TRBV7-6 and TRBJ2-3, with 13 positions matching TRBD2. This CDR3 has 18 residues. Trimming took 4 bases from V and 4 from J; bases not matched to a gene: 11. Germline loops: CDR1 SGHVS, CDR2 FNYEAQ.

The J gene is TRBJ2-1, the V gene TRBV6-4, with a weak D call TRBD2 (6 bases). The germline V gene encodes CDR1 MRHNA and CDR2 SNTAGT. V lost 6 bases to trimming and J lost 3 bases, with 12 bases between them. The CDR3 runs to 14 residues. In DNA form, the CDR3 reads TGTGCCAGCAGCCGGGAGTGGTTCTACAATGAGCAGTTCTTC. It encodes CASSREWFYNEQFF.

This clone was detected a few times. The DNA of the CDR3 is TGTGCCAGCAGCCGGACAGGGCTGGGTAATGAAAAACTGTTTTTT. This translates into CASSRTGLGNEKLFF. This chain uses TRBV6-1 with TRBJ1-4; the match to TRBD1 covers 8 bases. V was pared by 6 bases and J by 4 bases, with 7 bases of the junction left unmatched. Germline CDR1 reads MNHNS; CDR2 reads SASEGT. The CDR3 has 15 residues.

The chain has TRBV6-5 and TRBJ1-1; a weak D match, TRBD1 (5 bases). CDR3 size: 12 residues. Trimming removed 6 bases from V and 5 bases from J, with 10 bases in between. CDR1 MNHEY and CDR2 SVGAGI come from the germline V gene. CDR3 coding DNA: TGTGCCAGCAGCCACGGGGGAACTGAAGCTTTCTTT. Its protein product is CASSHGGTEAFF.

J is TRBJ2-3 and V is TRBV4-2; TRBD2 aligns across 7 bases. V was clipped by 4 bases and J by 6 bases; unmatched bases: 16. Looked up from germline, CDR1 is LGHNA and CDR2 is YNFKEQ. The CDR3 runs 17 residues. Written as DNA, the CDR3 is TGTGCCAGCAGCCGCCGTGGAAGCGGGGCTCCTTCGGATACGCAGTATTTT. This translates into CASSRRGSGAPSDTQYF.

The V call is TRBV7-9, the J call TRBJ1-1; no clear D. This CDR3 has 17 amino acids. The V gene's germline CDR1 is SEHNR and CDR2 FQNEAQ (reference sequence). The ends were cut back, 2 bases at V and 2 bases at J, with 18 bases in the middle. The CDR3 DNA follows: TGTGCCAGCAGCTTAAAACCCGGCGGAAAAATCAACACTGAAGCTTTCTTT. Translated: CASSLKPGGKINTEAFF.

V and J are TRBV29-1 and TRBJ1-4, with D uncertain. The CDR3 spans 14 residues. CDR1 SQVTM and CDR2 ANQGSEA come from the germline V gene. V dropped 6 bases and J dropped 3 bases, with 14 bases sitting between them. The CDR3 DNA reads TGCAGCGTAAAAAGAAAACGGGCTAATGAAAAACTGTTTTTT. Translation: CSVKRKRANEKLFF. The full variable domain, in which reference TRBV29-1 and TRBJ1-4 provide the parts outside the CDR3, is SAVISQKPSRDICQRGTSLTIQCQVDSQVTMMFWYRQQPGQSLTLIATANQGSEATYESGFVIDKFPISRPNLTFSTLTVSNMSPEDSSIYLCSVKRKRANEKLFFGSGTQLSVL.

J is TRBJ2-1 and V is TRBV5-5; the match to TRBD1 covers 8 bases. Germline V lookup: CDR1 SGHKS, CDR2 YYEKEE (reference sequence). V shed 4 bases, J shed 6 bases, and the junction held 6 bases outside the gene matches. The CDR3 is made up of 14 amino acids. The CDR3 is CASSLSDRVNEQFF. The CDR3 DNA is TGTGCCAGCAGCCTTTCGGACAGGGTCAATGAGCAGTTCTTC. The complete variable domain, with remaining parts taken from reference TRBV5-5 and TRBJ2-1, reads DAGVTQSPTHLIKTRGQQVTLRCSPISGHKSVSWYQQVLGQGPQFIFQYYEKEERGRGNFPDRFSARQFPNYSSELNVNALLLGDSALYLCASSLSDRVNEQFFGPGTRLTVL.

The chain carries TRBV15 and TRBJ1-3; D possibly corresponds to TRBD1 (6 bases). With 6 bases removed from V and 2 bases from J, the gap between germline ends came to 14 bases. The length of the CDR3 is 15 residues. Germline CDR1 is LNHNV and CDR2 is YYDKDF (reference sequence). CDR3 residues: CATREGGGTGNTIYF. The CDR3 DNA follows: TGTGCCACCAGAGAAGGGGGGGGAACTGGAAACACCATATATTTT. Filled out from reference TRBV15 and TRBJ1-3, the complete variable domain reads DAMVIQNPRYQVTQFGKPVTLSCSQTLNHNVMYWYQQKSSQAPKLLFHYYDKDFNNEADTPDNFQSRRPNTSFCFLDIRSPGLGDTAMYLCATREGGGTGNTIYFGEGSWLTVV.

The CDR3 DNA follows: TGTGCCAGCAGCCCCCCGTCGACAGGGGCTGAAGCTTTCTTT. Protein sequence: CASSPPSTGAEAFF. The V call is TRBV9, the J call TRBJ1-1; 8 positions match TRBD1. CDR3 length: 14 amino acids. V trimming: 4 bases; J trimming: 6 bases; junction bases outside the gene matches: 8. The V gene's germline CDR1 is SGDLS and CDR2 YYNGEE.

This chain joins TRBV4-1 and TRBJ2-7; 15 nucleotides line up with TRBD2. The CDR3 contains 19 residues. Germline values: CDR1 MGHRA, CDR2 YSYEKL. The V and J ends lost 2 bases and 2 bases, in that order; junction bases with no gene match: 10. CDR3: CASSQIWTSGGVDTYEQYF. As DNA, the CDR3 is TGCGCCAGCAGCCAAATCTGGACTAGCGGGGGGGTAGACACCTACGAGCAGTACTTC.

The table lists this clone with a count of one. The V and J genes are TRBV9 and TRBJ2-2; TRBD2 matches 7 bases. The CDR3 extends over 16 amino acids. Trimming cost V 4 bases and J 1 base; bases outside gene matches: 7. CDR1 is SGDLS, CDR2 YYNGEE, per germline. The CDR3 protein is CASSRSPSGNTGELFF. CDR3 DNA: TGTGCCAGCAGCAGATCCCCTAGCGGGAACACCGGGGAGCTGTTTTTT.

Points on this clone: Compared with germline, one end of the junction differs, possibly owing to a read error. The chain couples TRBV19 to TRBJ1-5, with 9 bases fitting TRBD1. This CDR3 comprises 17 residues. Germline V gene lookup returns CDR1 LNHDA and CDR2 SQIVND (reference sequence). The CDR3 is CASSIAPPGQGNLPQHF. CDR3 nucleotide sequence: TGTGCCAGTAGTATAGCCCCCCCGGGACAGGGCAATCTGCCCCAGCATTTT.

This chain joins TRBV11-2 and TRBJ1-1; possible D gene TRBD1, 6 bases. Trimming stripped 0 bases from V and 1 base from J, with 9 bases between. The CDR3 sequence is 15 residues long. The germline gives CDR1 SGHAT, CDR2 FQNNGV. The CDR3 region has the DNA TGTGCCAGCAGCTTAGATGTGGGGGCGAACACTGAAGCTTTCTTT. It is translated as CASSLDVGANTEAFF.

V usage is TRBV7-9 and J usage is TRBJ1-1; D remains unclear. The germline CDR1 and CDR2 sequences are SEHNR and FQNEAQ (reference sequence). The CDR3 runs 17 residues. The V gene lost 1 base and the J gene lost 1 base, with 16 bases spanning the gap. The CDR3 DNA follows: TGTGCCAGCAGCTTAGGGCTCGGCAGCGCCAGGAACACTGAAGCTTTCTTT. This codes for CASSLGLGSARNTEAFF.

This clone was seen a handful of times. J is TRBJ2-1 and V is TRBV7-2, with D unresolved. The V gene lost 0 bases and the J gene lost 4 bases, with 10 bases spanning the gap. Germline values: CDR1 SGHTA, CDR2 FQGNSA. This CDR3 contains 15 residues. The DNA for the CDR3 is TGTGCCAGCAGCTTAGCGTACGGTGCATACAATGAGCAGTTCTTC. This encodes CASSLAYGAYNEQFF.

This rearrangement joins TRBV6-6 to TRBJ2-7, with 7 bases lining up with TRBD1. J was trimmed by 1 base and V by 6 bases; bases with no gene match: 3. The CDR3 has 13 amino acids. Germline assignment: CDR1 MNHNY and CDR2 SVGAGI (reference sequence). The CDR3 sequence: CASSSGGSYEQYF. CDR3 nucleotide sequence: TGTGCCAGCAGCTCAGGGGGATCCTACGAGCAGTACTTC.

V and J are TRBV30 and TRBJ2-5; D is unclear. The CDR3 loop spans 13 amino acids. Looked up from germline, CDR1 is GTSNPN and CDR2 is SVGIG (reference sequence). The V gene lost 3 bases and the J gene lost 2 bases, with 10 bases spanning the gap. The CDR3 loop is CAWRAPAQETQYF. The CDR3 nucleotides read TGTGCCTGGAGAGCCCCAGCGCAAGAGACCCAGTACTTC.

The chain links TRBV7-2 to TRBJ2-1; TRBD1 agrees at 7 bases. The CDR3 covers 13 residues. CDR1 is SGHTA, CDR2 FQGNSA, per germline. J gave up 8 bases and V 4 bases, and 5 bases lay outside the gene matches. This CDR3 is CASSYGTVDEQFF. The CDR3 DNA sequence: TGTGCCAGCAGCTATGGGACAGTGGATGAGCAGTTCTTC.

The chain has TRBV9 and TRBJ2-5; the D gene is possibly TRBD2 (5 bases). Trimming shortened V by 5 bases and J by 2 bases, and 13 bases separated the two germline ends. This CDR3 has 14 amino acids. The germline V gene has CDR1 SGDLS and CDR2 YYNGEE. Here the CDR3 DNA reads TGTGCCAGCAGTTCGGTAGGGAGTCAAGAGACCCAGTACTTC. Residues: CASSSVGSQETQYF.